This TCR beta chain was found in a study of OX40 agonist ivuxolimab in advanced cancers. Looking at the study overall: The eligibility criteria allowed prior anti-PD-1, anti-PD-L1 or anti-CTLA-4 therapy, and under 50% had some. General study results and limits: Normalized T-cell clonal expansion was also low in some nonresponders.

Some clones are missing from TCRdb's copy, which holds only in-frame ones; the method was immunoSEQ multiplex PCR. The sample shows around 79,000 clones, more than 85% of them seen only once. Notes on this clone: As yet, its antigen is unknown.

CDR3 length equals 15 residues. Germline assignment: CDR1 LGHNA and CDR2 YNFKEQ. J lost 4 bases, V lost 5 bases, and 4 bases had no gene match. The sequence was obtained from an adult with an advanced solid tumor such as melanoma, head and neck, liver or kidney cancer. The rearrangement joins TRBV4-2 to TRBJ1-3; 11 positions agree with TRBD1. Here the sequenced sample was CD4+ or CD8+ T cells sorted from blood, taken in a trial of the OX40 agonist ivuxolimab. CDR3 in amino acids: CASSGDRGYGNTIYF. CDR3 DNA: TGTGCCAGCAGCGGGGACAGGGGGTACGGAAACACCATATATTTT.